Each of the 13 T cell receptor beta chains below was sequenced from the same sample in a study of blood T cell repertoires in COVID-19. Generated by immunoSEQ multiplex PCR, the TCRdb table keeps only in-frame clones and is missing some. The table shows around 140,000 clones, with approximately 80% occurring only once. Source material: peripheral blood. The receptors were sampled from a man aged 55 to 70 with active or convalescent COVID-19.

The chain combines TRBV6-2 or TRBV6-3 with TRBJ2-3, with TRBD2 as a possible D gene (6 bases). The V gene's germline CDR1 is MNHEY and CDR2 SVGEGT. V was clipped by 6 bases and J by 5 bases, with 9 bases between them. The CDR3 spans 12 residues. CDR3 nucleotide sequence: TGTGCCAGCAGCCCCGGGGGAGATACGCAGTATTTT. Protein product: CASSPGGDTQYF.

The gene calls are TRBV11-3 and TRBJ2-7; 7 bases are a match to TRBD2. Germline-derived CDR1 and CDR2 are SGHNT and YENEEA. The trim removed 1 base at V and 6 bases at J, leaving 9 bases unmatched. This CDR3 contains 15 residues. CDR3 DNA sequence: TGTGCCAGCAGCTTAGGGGACTACCAGAGAGGCGAGCAGTACTTC. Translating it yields CASSLGDYQRGEQYF.

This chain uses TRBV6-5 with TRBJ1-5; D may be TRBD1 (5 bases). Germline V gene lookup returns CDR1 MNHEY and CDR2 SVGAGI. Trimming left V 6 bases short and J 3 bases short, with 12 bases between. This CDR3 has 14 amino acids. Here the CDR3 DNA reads TGTGCCAGCAGCAAAATGACAGACAATCAGCCCCAGCATTTT. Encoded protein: CASSKMTDNQPQHF.

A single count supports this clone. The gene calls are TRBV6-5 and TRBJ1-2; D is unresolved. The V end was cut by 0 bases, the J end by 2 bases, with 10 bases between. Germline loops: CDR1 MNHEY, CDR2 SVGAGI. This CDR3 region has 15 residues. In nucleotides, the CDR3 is TGTGCCAGCAGTTACTCCGGGGTATTGAACTATGGCTACACCTTC. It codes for CASSYSGVLNYGYTF.

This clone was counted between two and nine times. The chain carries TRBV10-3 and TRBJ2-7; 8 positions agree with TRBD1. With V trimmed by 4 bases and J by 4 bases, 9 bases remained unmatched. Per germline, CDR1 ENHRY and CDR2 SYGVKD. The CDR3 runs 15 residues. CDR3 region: CAISVGTGEMYEQYF. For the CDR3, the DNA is TGTGCCATCAGTGTTGGGACAGGCGAGATGTACGAGCAGTACTTC.

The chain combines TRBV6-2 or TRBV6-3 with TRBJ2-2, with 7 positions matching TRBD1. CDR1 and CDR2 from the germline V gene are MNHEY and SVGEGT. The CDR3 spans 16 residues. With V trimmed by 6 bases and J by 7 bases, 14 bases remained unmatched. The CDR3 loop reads CASSPTPTGQGGELFF. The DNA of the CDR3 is TGTGCCAGCAGCCCCACCCCGACAGGGCAGGGCGGGGAGCTGTTTTTT.

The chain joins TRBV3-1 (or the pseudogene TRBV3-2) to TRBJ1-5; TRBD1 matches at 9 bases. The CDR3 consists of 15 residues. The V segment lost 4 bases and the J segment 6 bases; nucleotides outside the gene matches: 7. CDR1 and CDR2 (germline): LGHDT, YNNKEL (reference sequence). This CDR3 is CASSPMGQGSQPQHF. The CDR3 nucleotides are TGTGCCAGCAGCCCTATGGGACAGGGAAGTCAGCCCCAGCATTTT.

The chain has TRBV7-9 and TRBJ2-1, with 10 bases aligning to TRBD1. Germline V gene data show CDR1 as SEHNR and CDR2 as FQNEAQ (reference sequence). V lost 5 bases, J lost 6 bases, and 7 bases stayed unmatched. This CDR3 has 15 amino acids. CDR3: CASSGRQGAGNEQFF. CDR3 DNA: TGTGCCAGCAGCGGCCGACAGGGGGCCGGCAATGAGCAGTTCTTC.

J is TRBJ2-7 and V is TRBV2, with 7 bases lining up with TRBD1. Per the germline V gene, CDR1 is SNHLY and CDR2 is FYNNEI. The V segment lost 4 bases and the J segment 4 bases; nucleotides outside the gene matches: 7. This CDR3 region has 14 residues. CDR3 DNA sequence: TGTGCCAGCAGTGGGCAAGGGGGCGGATACGAGCAGTACTTC. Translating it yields CASSGQGGGYEQYF. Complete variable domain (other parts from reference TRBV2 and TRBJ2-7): EPEVTQTPSHQVTQMGQEVILRCVPISNHLYFYWYRQILGQKVEFLVSFYNNEISEKSEIFDDQFSVERPDGSNFTLKIRSTKLEDSAMYFCASSGQGGGYEQYFGPGTRLTVT.

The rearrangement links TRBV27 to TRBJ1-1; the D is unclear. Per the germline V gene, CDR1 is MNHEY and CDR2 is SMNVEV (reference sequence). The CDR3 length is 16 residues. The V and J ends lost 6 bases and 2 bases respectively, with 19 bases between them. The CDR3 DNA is TGTGCCAGCAGCCCTGAGTTGCTAGTTTCCAACACTGAAGCTTTCTTT. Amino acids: CASSPELLVSNTEAFF.

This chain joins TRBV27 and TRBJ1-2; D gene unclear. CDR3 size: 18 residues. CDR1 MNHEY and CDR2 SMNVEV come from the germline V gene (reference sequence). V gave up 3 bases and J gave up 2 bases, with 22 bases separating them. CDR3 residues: CASSFREYSPRLNYGYTF. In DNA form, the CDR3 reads TGTGCCAGCAGTTTTCGAGAGTATAGTCCAAGATTAAACTATGGCTACACCTTC.

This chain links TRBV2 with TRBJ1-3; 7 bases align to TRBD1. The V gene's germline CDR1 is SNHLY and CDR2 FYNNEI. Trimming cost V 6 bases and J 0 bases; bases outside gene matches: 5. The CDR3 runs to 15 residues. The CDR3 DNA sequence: TGTGCCAGCAGCGGACAGGCCTTCTCTGGAAACACCATATATTTT. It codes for CASSGQAFSGNTIYF.

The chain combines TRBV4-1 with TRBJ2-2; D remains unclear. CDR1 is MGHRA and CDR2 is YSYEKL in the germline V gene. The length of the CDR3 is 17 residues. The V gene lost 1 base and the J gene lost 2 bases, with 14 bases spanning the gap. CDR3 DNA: TGCGCCAGCAGCCAAGGTTCAGCAGGTCAAAACACCGGGGAGCTGTTTTTT. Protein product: CASSQGSAGQNTGELFF.